Sequencing of this T cell receptor (beta chain) was carried out in a study of blood T cells in healthy people across ages (dated by TCRdb to between 2014 and 2016). In terms of the full investigation: In model experiments, template switching captured about one uniquely barcoded TCR beta cDNA molecule for every two T cells. Using deep sequencing normalized with unique cDNA molecular identifiers, the study measured how TCR beta repertoire diversity changes with age. The donors were split into four age groups: young (average 16 years), middle-aged (39), aged (62) and long-lived (under 85). Donors of different ages were randomly distributed across sequencing lanes to avoid experimental bias. For two donors (one aged 18 to 29 and one aged 80 or older), the study analyzed two additional independent replicas of 1 million unique cDNA reads from the same blood draw.

Spanning cysteine to phenylalanine, the CDR3 consists of 18 amino acids. The DNA shown is the 54-base CDR3, in frame from base 1. Trimmed from V: 2 bases; trimmed from J: 3 bases; junction bases lacking a gene match: 13. The germline V gene encodes CDR1 SGHVS and CDR2 FNYEAQ. Donors were about 36 systemically healthy Caucasian individuals from Russia aged roughly 6 to 90 years. Each donor gave approximately 9.3 milliliters of peripheral blood, collected into EDTA-treated Vacutainer tubes. PBMCs were isolated by Ficoll-Paque density-gradient centrifugation, with at least 7 million obtained per sample. Trizol reagent was used to extract total RNA from PBMCs, with at least 6 micrograms per sample. For every donor, flow cytometry on a PBMC aliquot measured the percentage of naive CD45RAhigh/CD27high T cells. In this sample, this clonotype turned up many times. Its antigen is still unknown. Base-call qualities are not available, and no considerably larger clone is one nucleotide away.

The paper as a whole reports these results and caveats: Because the CMV infection status of the donors was unknown, age-related changes in expanded clonotypes may potentially have been confounded. Since profiling was done on bulk unsorted PBMCs, naive and antigen-experienced compartments could not be conclusively compared. The percentage of naive T cells measured by flow cytometry correlated strongly with observed TCR beta diversity. Estimates of total diversity based on one million sequenced T cells were regarded as lower bounds and as underestimates. As age increased, observed TCR beta diversity per million T cells dropped in a roughly linear way, and a significant reduction was already evident by age 40. The long-lived group showed more naive CD4+ T cells, fewer expanded clones and increased TCR diversity than the aged group, suggesting age selection.

The protocol used for the library was 5' RACE. For sequencing, an Illumina HiSeq 2500 was employed. A second PCR of 7 to 11 cycles was performed with a sample-barcoded 5' primer and a J-beta primer mix. A unique molecular identifier was introduced onto each TCR beta cDNA molecule by a template-switch 5' adaptor carrying 12 random nucleotides. At least 2.5 million CDR3-containing paired-end reads were obtained from each sample. First-strand cDNA was synthesized from all RNA with the Mint cDNA synthesis kit, primed by a TRBC-specific oligonucleotide. All cDNA was treated with uracil-DNA glycosylase and then went through a first 18-cycle PCR with the universal primers M1SS and BC2_uni_R. The authors' pipeline ran thus. For normalization, 1 million high-quality reads were randomly selected from each sample, with every read carrying a distinct molecular identifier. Instead of being binned into consensus sequences, reads that shared molecular identifiers were thrown out. MiTCR, run with a Q25 quality threshold and the strictest error-elimination algorithm, handled CDR3 identification, clonotype clustering and error correction. A nonparametric unseen species model using Euler transformation provided a lower-bound estimate of total TCR beta diversity. Clones were called with MiXCR by TCRdb after fastp trimmed the public reads at Q25, and only in-frame beta chains were retained. Rows matching on CDR3 protein sequence are summarized as one entry with the most common DNA and genes. In this record, the V and J calls reflect TCRdb's handling and not the investigators' own analysis. Within this sample are approximately 1.5 million distinct CDR3 sequences, with about 35% of them counted one time only. Clones ranked in the top ten supply 11% of the sample.

The clonotype originates from a woman in her thirties in good health. Sequenced material: blood. The chain is encoded by TRBV7-6 joined to TRBJ2-3, and 8 junction bases match TRBD1. The DNA reads as follows: TGTGCCAGCAGCTTACCCCGTGGGCAGGGGGCGCAGACAGATACGCAGTATTTT. Protein translation: CASSLPRGQGAQTDTQYF.